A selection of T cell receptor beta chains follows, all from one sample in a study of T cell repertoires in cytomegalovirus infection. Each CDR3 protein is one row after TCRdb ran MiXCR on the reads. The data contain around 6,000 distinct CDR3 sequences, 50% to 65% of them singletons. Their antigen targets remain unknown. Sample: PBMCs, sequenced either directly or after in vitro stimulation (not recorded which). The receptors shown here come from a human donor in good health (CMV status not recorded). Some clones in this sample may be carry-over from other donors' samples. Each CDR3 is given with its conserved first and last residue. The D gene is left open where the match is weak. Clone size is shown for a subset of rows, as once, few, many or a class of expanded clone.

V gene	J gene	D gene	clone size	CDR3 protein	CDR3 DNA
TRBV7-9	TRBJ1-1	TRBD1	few	CASSLESRGRIVDTEAFF	TGTGCCAGCAGCTTAGAGAGCAGGGGGCGAATTGTGGACACTGAAGCTTTCTTT
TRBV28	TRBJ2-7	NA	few	CASTTTQLDDEQYF	TGTGCCAGCACGACCACCCAACTAGACGACGAGCAGTACTTC
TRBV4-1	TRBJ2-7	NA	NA	CASSRQFYYEQYF	TGCGCCAGCAGCCGACAGTTCTATTACGAGCAGTACTTC
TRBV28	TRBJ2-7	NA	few	CASTPPQLDYYQYF	TGTGCCAGCACTCCCCCCCAACTAGACTACTATCAGTACTTC
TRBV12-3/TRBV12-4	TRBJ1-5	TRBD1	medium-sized	CASSYRGTDSNQPQHF	TGTGCCAGCAGTTACAGGGGGACCGATAGCAATCAGCCCCAGCATTTT
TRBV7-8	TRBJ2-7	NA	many	CAISWDTPVYEQYF	TGTGCCATCAGCTGGGACACCCCTGTCTACGAGCAGTACTTC
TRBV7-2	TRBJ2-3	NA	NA	CASSLGGLPPGDTQYF	TGTGCCAGCAGCTTAGGAGGACTGCCTCCGGGGGATACGCAGTATTTT
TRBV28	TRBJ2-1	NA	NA	CASSFYLAEYFF	TGTGCCAGCAGTTTTTACCTAGCTGAGTATTTTTTC
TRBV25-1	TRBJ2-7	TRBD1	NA	CASSVPGGRYEQYF	TGTGCCAGCAGTGTCCCAGGGGGCCGCTACGAGCAGTACTTC
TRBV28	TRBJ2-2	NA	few	CASSSPWGNTGELFF	TGTGCCAGCAGTTCCCCCTGGGGGAACACCGGGGAGCTGTTTTTT
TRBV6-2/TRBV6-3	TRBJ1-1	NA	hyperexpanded	CASSSPEPNTEAFF	TGTGCCAGCAGTTCCCCAGAACCGAACACTGAAGCTTTCTTT
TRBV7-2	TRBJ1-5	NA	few	CASRPVRASNQPQHF	TGTGCCAGCCGCCCCGTGAGAGCTAGCAATCAGCCCCAGCATTTT
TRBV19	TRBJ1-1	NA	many	CASRSGGTTEAFF	TGTGCCAGTAGATCTGGAGGGACCACTGAAGCTTTCTTT
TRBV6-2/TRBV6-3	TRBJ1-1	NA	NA	CSSSTPEPNIEAFF	TGTTCCAGCAGTACCCCAGAACCGAACATTGAAGCGTTCTTT
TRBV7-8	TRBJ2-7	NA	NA	CASSCETPVDEQYF	TGTGCAAGCAGCTGTGAAACCCCTGTCGACGAGCAGTACTTC
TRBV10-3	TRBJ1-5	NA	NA	CASSAARGNQPQHF	TGTGCCAGCAGTGCCGCCAGGGGCAATCAGCCCCAGCATTTT
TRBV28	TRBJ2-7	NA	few	CALTPTQLDYEHYF	TGTGCCCTCACTCCCACCCAACTAGACTACGAGCATTACTTC
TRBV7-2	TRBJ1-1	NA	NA	CASSLGPTLTEAFF	TGTGCCAGCAGCTTAGGGCCCACGCTCACTGAAGCTTTCTTT
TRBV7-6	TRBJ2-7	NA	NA	CASSSWEGAYEQYF	TGTGCCAGCAGCTCTTGGGAGGGGGCCTACGAGCAGTACTTC
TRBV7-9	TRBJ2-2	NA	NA	CASSPSPQGRDTGELFF	TGTGCCAGCAGCCCAAGTCCCCAGGGGAGGGACACCGGGGAGCTGTTTTTT
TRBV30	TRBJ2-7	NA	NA	CAWSPQTNEQYF	TGTGCCTGGAGTCCCCAAACCAACGAGCAGTACTTC
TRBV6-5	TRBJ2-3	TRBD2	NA	CASSYSALAVDSDTKYF	TGTGCCAGCAGTTACTCAGCGCTAGCGGTAGATTCAGATACGAAGTATTTT
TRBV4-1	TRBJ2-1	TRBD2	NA	CASSQESGTISYNEQFF	TGTGCCAGCAGCCAAGAGTCGGGGACTATCTCCTACAATGAGCAGTTCTTC
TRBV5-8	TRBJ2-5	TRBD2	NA	CASSFSAGGLETQYF	TGTGCCAGCAGCTTTTCAGCGGGGGGATTGGAGACCCAGTACTTC
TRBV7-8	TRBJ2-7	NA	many	CASIWDTPGYEHYF	TGTGCCAGCATCTGGGACACCCCTGGCTACGAGCATTACTTC
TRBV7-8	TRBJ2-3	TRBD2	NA	CASSQTTSGRVTDTQYF	TGTGCCAGCAGTCAAACCACTAGCGGGAGAGTTACAGATACGCAGTATTTT
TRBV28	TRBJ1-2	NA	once	CASSLPARGYTF	TGTGCCAGCAGTCTCCCGGCGCGTGGCTACACCTTC
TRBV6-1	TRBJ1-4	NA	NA	CASSTANREILFF	TGTGCCAGCAGTACAGCGAATCGAGAAATACTGTTTTTT
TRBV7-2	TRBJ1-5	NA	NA	CASSPGTASNHTPHF	TGTGCCAGCAGCCCCGGTACAGCTAGCAATCATACCCCGCATTTT
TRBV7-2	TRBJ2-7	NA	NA	CASSLPSDGSPLGF	TGTGCCAGCAGCTTACCCTCGGACGGATCCCCCTTGGGTTTC
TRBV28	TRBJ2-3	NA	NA	CASSPGVGRQNDGDTQYF	TGTGCCAGCAGTCCCGGAGTGGGCAGACAAAATGATGGAGATACGCAGTATTTT
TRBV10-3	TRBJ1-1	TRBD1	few	CAISGFGQVDTEAFF	TGTGCCATCAGTGGGTTTGGACAGGTAGACACGGAAGCTTTCTTT
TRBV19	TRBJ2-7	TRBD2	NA	CASNIAGVAYEQYF	TGTGCGAGTAACATAGCGGGAGTAGCCTACGAGCAGTACTTC
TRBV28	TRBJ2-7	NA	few	CASTPTHPDYEQDF	TGTGCCAGCACGCCCACCCACCCAGACTACGAGCAAGACTTC
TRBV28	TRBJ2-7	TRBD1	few	CASSFSGGDEQYF	TGTGCCAGCAGTTTTTCAGGGGGAGACGAGCAGTACTTC
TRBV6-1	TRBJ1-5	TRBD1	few	CARRMGQKNQPQPF	TGTGCCAGAAGAATGGGACAGAAGAATCAGCCCCAGCCTTTT
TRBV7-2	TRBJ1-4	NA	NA	CANSSLNEKLFF	TGTGCCAACAGCTCGTTAAATGAAAAACTGTTTTTT
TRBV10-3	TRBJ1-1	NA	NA	CASTTDNPNIEAFF	TGTGCCAGCACAACGGACAACCCGAACATTGAAGCTTTCTTT
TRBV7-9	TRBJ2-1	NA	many	CASSLTDLSPYNEQFF	TGTGCCAGCAGCTTAACAGACCTGAGCCCCTACAATGAGCAGTTCTTC
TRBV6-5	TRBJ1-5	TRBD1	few	CARRMGQKNQPPHF	TGTGCCAGAAGAATGGGACAGAAGAATCAGCCCCCGCATTTT
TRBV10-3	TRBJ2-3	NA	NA	CAISEDPNRSRDTQYF	TGTGCCATCAGTGAGGACCCCAATAGGTCCAGGGATACGCAGTATTTT
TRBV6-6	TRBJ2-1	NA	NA	CASSYSKVSDNEQFF	TGTGCCAGCAGTTACTCGAAGGTTTCGGACAATGAGCAGTTCTTC
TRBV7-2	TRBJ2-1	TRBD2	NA	CASSKAGVRNWQFF	TGTGCCAGCAGCAAGGCGGGAGTACGGAATTGGCAGTTCTTC
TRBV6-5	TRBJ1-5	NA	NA	CASSIGQKPQHHPF	TGTGCCAGCAGCATTGGACAGAAGCCTCAGCACCATCCTTTT
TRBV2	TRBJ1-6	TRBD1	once	CASSERDSSPNSPLHF	TGTGCCAGCAGTGAAAGGGACAGTTCGCCCAATTCACCCCTCCACTTT
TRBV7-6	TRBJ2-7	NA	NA	CASSLGDTPGDEQYF	TGTGCCAGCAGCTTAGGGGACACCCCTGGCGACGAGCAGTACTTC
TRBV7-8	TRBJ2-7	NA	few	CASSSHTPADEQYF	TGTGCCAGCAGCTCACACACCCCTGCCGACGAGCAGTACTTC
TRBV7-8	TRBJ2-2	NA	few	CASSFIWNTGELFF	TGTGCCAGCAGCTTTATCTGGAACACCGGGGAGCTGTTTTTT
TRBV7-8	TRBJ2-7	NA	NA	CASSWANHKDEQYF	TGTGCCAGCAGCTGGGCAAACCATAAAGACGAGCAGTACTTC
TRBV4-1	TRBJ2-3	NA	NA	CASSQRWRTDTQYF	TGCGCCAGCAGCCAAAGGTGGAGGACAGATACGCAGTATTTT